The clone carrying this T cell receptor (beta chain) was found once. Categorization into cohorts depended on clinical history that participants reported. The data belong to a study of blood T cell repertoires in COVID-19. As for the study in general: The cDNA or gDNA used as material had been derived from T cells, B-cell-depleted T cells, or PBMCs.

Measured with immunoSEQ multiplex PCR; TCRdb has only the in-frame clones, and not every one. The sample consists of 300,000 to 450,000 clones, 80% to 90% of them appearing once. The sample taken for sequencing was PBMCs or T cells enriched from blood (not recorded which). The source is a man aged 35 to 55 in a cohort exposed to, infected with or recovered from COVID-19 (not recorded which).

The CDR3 reads CASSQENSRYGYTF. The CDR3 nucleotides are TGTGCCAGCAGCCAAGAGAACAGCCGCTATGGCTACACCTTC. The genes are TRBV3-1 (or the pseudogene TRBV3-2) and TRBJ1-2, with D unclear. Germline CDR1 LGHDT, CDR2 YNNKEL (reference sequence). Trimming took off 0 bases at V and 4 bases at J, with 9 bases between the two ends. The CDR3 runs 14 residues.